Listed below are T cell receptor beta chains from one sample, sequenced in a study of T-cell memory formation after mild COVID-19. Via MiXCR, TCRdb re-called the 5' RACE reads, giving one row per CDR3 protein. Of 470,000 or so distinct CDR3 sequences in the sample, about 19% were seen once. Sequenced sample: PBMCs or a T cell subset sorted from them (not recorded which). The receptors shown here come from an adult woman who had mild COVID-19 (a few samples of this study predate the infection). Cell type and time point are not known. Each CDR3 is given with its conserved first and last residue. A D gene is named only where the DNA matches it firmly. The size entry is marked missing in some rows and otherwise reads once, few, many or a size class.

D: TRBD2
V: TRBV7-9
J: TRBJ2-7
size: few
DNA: TGTGCCAGCAGCTGGGGTCGGATGGGGAGCGGGAAGCCCTACGAGCAGTACTTC
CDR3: CASSWGRMGSGKPYEQYF

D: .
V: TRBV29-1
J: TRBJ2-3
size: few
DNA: TGCAGCGTTCCTTTTGGGGCCACAGATACGCAGTATTTT
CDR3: CSVPFGATDTQYF

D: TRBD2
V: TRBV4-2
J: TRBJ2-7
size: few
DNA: TGTGCCAGCAGCCAAGAGAGTAGCGGGAGTTCCCACGAGCAGTACTTC
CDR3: CASSQESSGSSHEQYF

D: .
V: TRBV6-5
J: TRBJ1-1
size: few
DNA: TGTGCCAGCAGCGTGAATTGGGGTATCACTGAAGCTTTCTTT
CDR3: CASSVNWGITEAFF

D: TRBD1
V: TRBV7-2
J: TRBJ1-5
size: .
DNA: TGTGCCAGCAGCTTCCAAGGGCCGGGACAGGGGTTCACTCAGCCCCAGCATTTT
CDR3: CASSFQGPGQGFTQPQHF

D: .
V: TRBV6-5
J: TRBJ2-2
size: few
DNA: TGTGCCAGCAGGTCCTTGATGGCCGCCGCCACCGGGGAGCTGTTTTTT
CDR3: CASRSLMAAATGELFF

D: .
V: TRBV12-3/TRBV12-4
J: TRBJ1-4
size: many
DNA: TGTGCCAGCACTGGACATAATGAAAAACTGTTTTTT
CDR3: CASTGHNEKLFF

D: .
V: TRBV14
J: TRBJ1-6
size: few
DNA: TGTGCCAGCAGACAGAATAATTCACCCCTCCACTTT
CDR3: CASRQNNSPLHF

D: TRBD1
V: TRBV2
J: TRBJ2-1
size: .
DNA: TGTGCCAGCTTTGACAGGGGCGAGCAGTTCTTC
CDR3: CASFDRGEQFF

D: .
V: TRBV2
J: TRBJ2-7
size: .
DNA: TGTGCCAGCAGTGAGTCGGGGAGGAGCTACGAGCAGTACTTC
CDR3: CASSESGRSYEQYF

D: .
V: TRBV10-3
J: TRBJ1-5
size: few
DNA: TGTGCCATCAGTGATAGGGGTGGGGTGGGCAATCAGCCCCAGCATTTT
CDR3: CAISDRGGVGNQPQHF

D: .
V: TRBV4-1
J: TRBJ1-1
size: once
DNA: TGCGCCAGCAGCCAAGACCCAGCGAACACTGAAGCTTTCTTT
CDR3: CASSQDPANTEAFF

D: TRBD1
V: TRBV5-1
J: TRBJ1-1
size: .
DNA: TGCGCCAGCAGCGTGGACAGGATGAACACTGAAGCTTTCTTT
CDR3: CASSVDRMNTEAFF

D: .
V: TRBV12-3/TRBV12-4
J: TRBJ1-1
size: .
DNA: TGTGCCAGCAGCCCACTCGGTGAAGCCACTGAAGCTTTCTTT
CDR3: CASSPLGEATEAFF

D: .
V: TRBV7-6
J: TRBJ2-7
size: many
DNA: TGTGCCAGCAGCTTAGGGGACGGGTACGAGCAGTACTTC
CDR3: CASSLGDGYEQYF

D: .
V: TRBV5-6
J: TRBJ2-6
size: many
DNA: TGTGCCAGCAGCTCAATCACGCCAGGAGGGGCCAACGTCCTGACTTTC
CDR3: CASSSITPGGANVLTF

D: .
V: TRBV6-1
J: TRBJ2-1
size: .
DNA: TGTGCCAGCAGCAACGGGGGCTCCTACAATGAGCAGTTCTTC
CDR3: CASSNGGSYNEQFF

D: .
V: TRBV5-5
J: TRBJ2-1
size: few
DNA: TGTGCCAGCAGCTTGGAATGGCCATCCGAGCAGTTCTTC
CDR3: CASSLEWPSEQFF

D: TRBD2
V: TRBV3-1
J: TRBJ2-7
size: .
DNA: TGTGCCAGCAGCATCCGTAGCGGGGGGGCCCCACAGCAGTACTTC
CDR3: CASSIRSGGAPQQYF

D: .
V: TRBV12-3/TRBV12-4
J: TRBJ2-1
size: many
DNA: TGTGCCAGCAGTCCCCGGGGCGGGTTGGGGAATGAGCAGTTCTTC
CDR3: CASSPRGGLGNEQFF

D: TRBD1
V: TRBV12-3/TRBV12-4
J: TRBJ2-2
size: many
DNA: TGTGCCAGCAGCTTGGACAGGGGGAACACCGGGGAGCTGTTTTTT
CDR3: CASSLDRGNTGELFF

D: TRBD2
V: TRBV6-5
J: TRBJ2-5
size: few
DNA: TGTGCCAGCAGTTACGTAGCGGGAGGGGGCCAAGAGACCCAGTACTTC
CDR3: CASSYVAGGGQETQYF

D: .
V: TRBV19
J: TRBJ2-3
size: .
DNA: TGTGCCAGCCAGACACTTAGCACAGATACGCAGTATTTT
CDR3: CASQTLSTDTQYF

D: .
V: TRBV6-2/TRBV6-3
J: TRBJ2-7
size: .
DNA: TGTGCCAGCAGACCCTATAGAACAGGACCCACCTACGAGCAGTACTTC
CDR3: CASRPYRTGPTYEQYF

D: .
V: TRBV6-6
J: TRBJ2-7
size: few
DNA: TGTGCCAGCAGTTACAAGGGGGGCTACGAGCAGTACTTC
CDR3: CASSYKGGYEQYF

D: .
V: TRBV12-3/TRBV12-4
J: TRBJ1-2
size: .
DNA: TGTGCCAGCAGCTTGACCCAGGTTGGGGGCTACACCTTC
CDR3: CASSLTQVGGYTF

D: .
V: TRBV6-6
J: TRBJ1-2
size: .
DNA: TGTGCCAGCAGTTATGTGGCTAACTATGGCTACACCTTC
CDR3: CASSYVANYGYTF

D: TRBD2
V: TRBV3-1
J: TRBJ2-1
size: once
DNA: TGTGCCAGCAGCCAAGTCCCCCAGTTGGGCGGGGGGGCGAATGAGCAGTTCTTC
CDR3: CASSQVPQLGGGANEQFF

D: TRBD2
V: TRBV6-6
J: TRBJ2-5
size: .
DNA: TGTGCCAGCAGTTACACCGGGACTAGCGCACAAGAGACCCAGTACTTC
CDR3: CASSYTGTSAQETQYF

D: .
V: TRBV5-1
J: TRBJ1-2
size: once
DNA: TGCGCCAGCAGCGCGGGACCGCCTGACTGGGACTACACCTTC
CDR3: CASSAGPPDWDYTF

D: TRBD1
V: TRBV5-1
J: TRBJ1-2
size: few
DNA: TGCGCCAGCAGCCTGGCAGGGGGTAACTATGGCTACACCTTC
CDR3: CASSLAGGNYGYTF

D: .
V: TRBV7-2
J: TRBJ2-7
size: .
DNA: TGTGCCAGCAGCTCCCGATCTATACGACAGGCCTCCTACGAGCAGTACTTC
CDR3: CASSSRSIRQASYEQYF

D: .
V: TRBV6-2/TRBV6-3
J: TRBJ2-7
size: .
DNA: TGTGCCAGCAGAACAATCAGGGACTCCTACGAGCAGTACTTC
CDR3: CASRTIRDSYEQYF

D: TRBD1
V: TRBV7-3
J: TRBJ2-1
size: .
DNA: TGTGCCAGCAGCCCGTGGACGGGACAGGGAAGGGAGGAGCAGTTCTTC
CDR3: CASSPWTGQGREEQFF

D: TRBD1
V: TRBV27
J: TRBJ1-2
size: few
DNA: TGTGCCAGCAGTTTATCTGACAGGGGGTATGGCTACACCTTC
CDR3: CASSLSDRGYGYTF

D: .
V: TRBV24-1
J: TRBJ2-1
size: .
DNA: TGTGCCACCAGTGAGGTCCGGAGCTCCTACAATGAGCAGTTCTTC
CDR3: CATSEVRSSYNEQFF

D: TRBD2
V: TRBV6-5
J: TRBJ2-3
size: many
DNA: TGTGCCAGCAGTCCTTCGGGAGGGCCGGGGGGCACAGATACGCAGTATTTT
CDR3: CASSPSGGPGGTDTQYF

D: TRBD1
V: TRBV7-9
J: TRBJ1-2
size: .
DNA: TGTGCCAGCAGCTGGGACAGGGTTGCTAACTATGGCTACACCTTC
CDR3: CASSWDRVANYGYTF

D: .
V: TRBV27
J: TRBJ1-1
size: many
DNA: TGTGCCAGCAGTTTCTCGGGGGTGGACAAGAACACTGAAGCTTTCTTT
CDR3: CASSFSGVDKNTEAFF

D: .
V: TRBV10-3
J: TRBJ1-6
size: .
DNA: TGTGCCATCAGACCGCCGACAAGCGGTTCACCCCTCCACTTT
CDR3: CAIRPPTSGSPLHF

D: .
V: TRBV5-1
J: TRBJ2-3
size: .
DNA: TGCGCCAGCAGCTTGAAACTAGTGGGGACAGATACGCAGTATTTT
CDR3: CASSLKLVGTDTQYF

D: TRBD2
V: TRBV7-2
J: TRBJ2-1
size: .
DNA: TGTGCCAGCAGCGCTAGCGGGAGGGCCTACAATGAGCAGTTCTTC
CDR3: CASSASGRAYNEQFF

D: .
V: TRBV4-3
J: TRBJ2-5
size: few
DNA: TGCGCCAGCAGCCAAGGGGCCTCCACGCGGGAGACCCAGTACTTC
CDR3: CASSQGASTRETQYF

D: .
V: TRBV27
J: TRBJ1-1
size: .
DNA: TGTGCCGTCGGACGAGGGGGAGGCACTGAAGCTTTCTTT
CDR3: CAVGRGGGTEAFF

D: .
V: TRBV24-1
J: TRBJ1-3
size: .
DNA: TGTGCCACCAGTGATTTTATTCCCTTTTGGGAGAGGCCACTCTCTGGAAACACCATATATTTT
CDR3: CATSDFIPFWERPLSGNTIYF

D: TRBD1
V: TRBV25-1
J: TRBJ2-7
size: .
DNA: TGTGCCAGCAGTGGACAGGGGGCATGGTACGAGCAGTACTTC
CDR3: CASSGQGAWYEQYF

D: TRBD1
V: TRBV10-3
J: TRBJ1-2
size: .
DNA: TGTGCCATCACTCACGGGACAGGGGTAGGCTACACCTTC
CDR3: CAITHGTGVGYTF

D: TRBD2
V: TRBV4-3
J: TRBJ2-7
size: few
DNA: TGCGCCAGCAGCCAACAGGCTAGCGGGAGATGGGTTGTCGAGCAGTACTTC
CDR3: CASSQQASGRWVVEQYF

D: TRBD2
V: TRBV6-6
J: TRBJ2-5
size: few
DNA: TGTGCCAGCAGTTACCTAGCGGGAGCTCAAGAGACCCAGTACTTC
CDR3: CASSYLAGAQETQYF

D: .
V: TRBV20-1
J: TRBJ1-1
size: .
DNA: TGCAGTACCCGATCCACAGGGAGGAACACTGAAGCTTTCTTT
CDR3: CSTRSTGRNTEAFF

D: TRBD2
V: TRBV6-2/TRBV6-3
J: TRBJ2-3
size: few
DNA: TGTGCCAGCAGTTACTCCGGCGGGAGACGGGTGGATACGCAGTATTTT
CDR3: CASSYSGGRRVDTQYF

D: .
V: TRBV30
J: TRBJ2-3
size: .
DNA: TGTGCCTGCCCAACTAGCAGTGGAGCAGATACGCAGTATTTT
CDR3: CACPTSSGADTQYF

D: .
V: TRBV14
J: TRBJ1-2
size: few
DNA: TGTGCCAGCAGCCAAGGCGGGGTAATGAGCTATGGCTACACCTTC
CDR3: CASSQGGVMSYGYTF

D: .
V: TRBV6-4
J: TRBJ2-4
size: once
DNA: TGTGCCGTCTACCCACTCACTAGTGGAAACATTCAGTACTTC
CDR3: CAVYPLTSGNIQYF

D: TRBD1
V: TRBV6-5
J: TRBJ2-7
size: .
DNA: TGTGCCAGCAGTTACGTGACAGGGCCTTACGAGCAGTACTTC
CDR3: CASSYVTGPYEQYF

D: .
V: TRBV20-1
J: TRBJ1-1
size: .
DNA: TGCAGTGCTAGAACTCCTTACACAGGGATATCTGAAGCTTTCTTT
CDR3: CSARTPYTGISEAFF

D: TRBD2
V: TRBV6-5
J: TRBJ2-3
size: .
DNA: TGTGCCAGCAGCCCCGGGACTAGCGGCCCACAGGATACGCAGTATTTT
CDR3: CASSPGTSGPQDTQYF

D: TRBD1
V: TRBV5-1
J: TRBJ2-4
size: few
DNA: TGCGCCAGCAGCACAACGGGACAGCCTGGGGACATTCAGTACTTC
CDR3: CASSTTGQPGDIQYF

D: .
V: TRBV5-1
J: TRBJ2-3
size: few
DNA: TGCGCCAGCAGCTTGGTAGGCGAGAATACGCAGTATTTT
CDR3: CASSLVGENTQYF

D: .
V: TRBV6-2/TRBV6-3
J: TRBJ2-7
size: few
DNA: TGTGCCAGCAGGCCGGGCGGGTTAGCCTACGAGCAGTACTTC
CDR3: CASRPGGLAYEQYF